The rows below give T cell receptor beta chains drawn from one sample of a study of cytomegalovirus exposure and HLA in healthy donors. Assay used: immunoSEQ multiplex PCR; TCRdb lists only in-frame clones, some missing. In the table there are roughly 170,000 clones, around 83% of which are singletons. Sequencing was carried out using PBMCs. These receptors all come from a man between 45 and 60 years old in good health and CMV-seronegative. CDR3s leave out the opening cysteine and the closing phenylalanine or tryptophan. Not every row has a clone size; where given, it reads once, few, many or a size class.

v_call: TRBV7-9
clone_size: -
j_call: TRBJ1-1
cdr3_aa: ASSSQGNTEAF

v_call: TRBV19
clone_size: -
j_call: TRBJ1-2
cdr3_aa: ASTPPRQGWNGYT

v_call: TRBV11-1
clone_size: -
j_call: TRBJ1-2
cdr3_aa: ASSPQDDYGYT

v_call: TRBV10-1
clone_size: -
j_call: TRBJ1-2
cdr3_aa: ASSAPGQGAYGYT

v_call: TRBV18
clone_size: -
j_call: TRBJ2-5
cdr3_aa: ASSPEGVGETQY

v_call: TRBV5-1
clone_size: -
j_call: TRBJ2-7
cdr3_aa: ASSPSGQGATYEQY

v_call: TRBV5-1
clone_size: -
j_call: -
cdr3_aa: ASSLVQGIHEQY

v_call: TRBV18
clone_size: once
j_call: TRBJ2-3
cdr3_aa: ASSRRETTDTQY

v_call: TRBV7-9
clone_size: -
j_call: TRBJ2-7
cdr3_aa: ASSLGGRDYLREQY

v_call: TRBV19
clone_size: -
j_call: TRBJ1-3
cdr3_aa: ASSTRDHSGNTIY

v_call: TRBV5-1
clone_size: -
j_call: TRBJ1-4
cdr3_aa: ASSSGGLNEKLF

v_call: TRBV5-4
clone_size: -
j_call: TRBJ2-7
cdr3_aa: ASSFFPRGSSYEQY

v_call: TRBV21-1
clone_size: -
j_call: TRBJ2-1
cdr3_aa: ASSKEKREGDEQF

v_call: TRBV7-2
clone_size: -
j_call: TRBJ2-7
cdr3_aa: ASSPPTRSYEQY

v_call: TRBV11-3
clone_size: -
j_call: TRBJ2-1
cdr3_aa: ASSYLAGGPNEQF

v_call: TRBV5-6
clone_size: few
j_call: TRBJ2-7
cdr3_aa: ASSGQGAPYEQY